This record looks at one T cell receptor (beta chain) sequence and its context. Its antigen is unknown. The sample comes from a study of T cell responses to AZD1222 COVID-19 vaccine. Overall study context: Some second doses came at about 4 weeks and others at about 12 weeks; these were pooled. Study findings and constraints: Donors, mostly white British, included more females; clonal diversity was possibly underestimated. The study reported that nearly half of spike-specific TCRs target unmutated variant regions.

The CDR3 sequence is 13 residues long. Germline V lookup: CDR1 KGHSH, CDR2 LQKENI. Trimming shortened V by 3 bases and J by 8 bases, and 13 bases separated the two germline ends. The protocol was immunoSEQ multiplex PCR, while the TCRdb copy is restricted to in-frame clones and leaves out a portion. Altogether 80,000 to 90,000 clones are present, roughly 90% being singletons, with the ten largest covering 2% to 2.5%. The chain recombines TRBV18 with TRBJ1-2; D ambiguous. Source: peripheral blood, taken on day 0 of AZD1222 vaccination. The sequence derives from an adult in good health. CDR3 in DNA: TGTGCCAGCTCACCCTCCGGCCGAGGAGGCTACACCTTC. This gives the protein CASSPSGRGGYTF.